A single sample gave rise to the 15 T cell receptor beta chains below, sequenced in a study of shared clonotypes between healthy human individuals. Libraries were prepared by immunoSEQ multiplex PCR; TCRdb keeps only in-frame clonotypes and omits some of them. The data contain 2 million to 2.5 million clones, approximately 93% of them seen just once; the ten biggest clones take up roughly 0.36%. Sequencing input: naive CD4+ T cells from PBMCs. Described subset: CD45RA+ positively selected. The receptors originated from a man aged 18 to 29 in good health. Some clones in this sample may be carry-over from other donors' samples.

V usage is TRBV18 and J usage is TRBJ1-2; D possibly corresponds to TRBD1 (6 bases). This CDR3 contains 15 residues. CDR1 is KGHSH, CDR2 LQKENI, per germline. V was cut by 0 bases and J by 7 bases, with 15 bases left in between. The CDR3, as DNA: TGTGCCAGCTCACCACCGGGGGGGGCTCAAGCTGGCTACACCTTC. Its translation: CASSPPGGAQAGYTF.

The chain recombines TRBV11-2 with TRBJ1-2, with no clear D. CDR3 length: 15 amino acids. CDR1 is SGHAT and CDR2 is FQNNGV in the germline V gene. V lost 5 bases, J lost 8 bases, and 21 bases lay in between. The CDR3 DNA reads as TGTGCCAGCAGCCGGGTGGGCGGAGGACTGGGCGGCTACACCTTC. Protein product: CASSRVGGGLGGYTF.

V gene TRBV7-3 combines with J gene TRBJ2-1; possibly TRBD1 for D (6 bases). The V end was cut by 5 bases, the J end by 5 bases, with 16 bases between. The CDR3 is 15 amino acids. CDR1 and CDR2 from the germline V gene are SGHTA and FQGTGA. CDR3 nucleotide sequence: TGTGCCAGCAGCCTGCTACAGGGTCCTAACAATGAGCAGTTCTTC. Protein sequence: CASSLLQGPNNEQFF.

This clone was observed a single time. The J gene is TRBJ2-7, the V gene TRBV29-1; the D gene could be TRBD1 or TRBD2 (5 bases each). Germline V lookup: CDR1 SQVTM, CDR2 ANQGSEA. The CDR3 is 14 amino acids. V was trimmed by 3 bases and J by 5 bases, leaving 17 bases between them. The CDR3 DNA follows: TGCAGCGTTGAGGGCTTGGGGGAATCGGACGAGCAGTACTTC. Its protein product is CSVEGLGESDEQYF.

J is TRBJ2-5 and V is TRBV28, with unresolved D. This CDR3 spans 14 amino acids. Trimming removed 2 bases from V and 1 base from J, with 8 bases in between. The germline V gene encodes CDR1 MDHEN and CDR2 SYDVKM. CDR3: CASSLTWGQETQYF. CDR3 bases: TGTGCCAGCAGTTTAACCTGGGGCCAAGAGACCCAGTACTTC.

The V gene is TRBV7-2, the J gene TRBJ1-5; 7 nucleotides line up with TRBD1. The CDR3 extends over 15 amino acids. Germline CDR1 SGHTA, CDR2 FQGNSA. Trimming took 1 base from V and 5 from J; bases not matched to a gene: 5. This CDR3 is CASSLGVGTDQPQHF. CDR3 sequence (DNA): TGTGCCAGCAGCTTAGGGGTCGGGACAGATCAGCCCCAGCATTTT. Full variable domain (missing parts from reference TRBV7-2 and TRBJ1-5): GAGVSQSPSNKVTEKGKDVELRCDPISGHTALYWYRQSLGQGLEFLIYFQGNSAPDKSGLPSDRFSAERTGGSVSTLTIQRTQQEDSAVYLCASSLGVGTDQPQHFGDGTRLSIL.

The V and J genes are TRBV7-8 and TRBJ2-3, with 7 bases aligning to TRBD2. Germline values: CDR1 SGHVS, CDR2 FQNEAQ. V lost 5 bases, J lost 4 bases, and 12 bases stayed unmatched. This CDR3 has 16 residues. CDR3 bases: TGTGCCAGCAGCCTCCGGGCGGGAGCTTCCGCAGATACGCAGTATTTT. This translates into CASSLRAGASADTQYF.

The chain combines TRBV1 with TRBJ2-4; TRBD2 is the table's D call and was not checked against the DNA. TRBV1 is designated a pseudogene. There are 19 residues in the CDR3. The CDR3 bases are TGCACCAGCAGCCAAGATCTGGAATCTCCTCGAGGGACCAAAAACATTCAGTACTTC. Translated: CTSSQDLESPRGTKNIQYF.

V usage is TRBV4-2 and J usage is TRBJ2-7; a possible D gene is TRBD1 (6 bases). With 4 bases removed from V and 7 bases from J, the gap between germline ends came to 17 bases. The CDR3 has 14 residues. Germline V lookup: CDR1 LGHNA, CDR2 YNFKEQ. CDR3 nucleotides: TGTGCCAGCAGCCTCCTTCAAACAGGGAGTGAGCAGTACTTC. This translates into CASSLLQTGSEQYF.

The chain has TRBV28 and TRBJ1-2; D call uncertain. The CDR3 sequence is 12 residues long. The V gene lost 5 bases and the J gene lost 7 bases, with 11 bases spanning the gap. The germline V gene has CDR1 MDHEN and CDR2 SYDVKM. The CDR3 bases are TGTGCCAGCAGTGGAGGCCCGAGTGGCTACACCTTC. Encoded protein: CASSGGPSGYTF.

The gene calls are TRBV5-6 and TRBJ2-1; unclear D gene. Per the germline V gene, CDR1 is SGHDT and CDR2 is YYEEEE. Trimming took 1 base from V and 6 from J, leaving 5 bases between them. This CDR3 region has 12 residues. CDR3 sequence: CASSLIVNEQFF. The CDR3 bases are TGTGCCAGCAGCTTGATTGTCAATGAGCAGTTCTTC.

The V call is TRBV7-2, the J call TRBJ1-1; D perhaps matches TRBD1 (5 bases). CDR1 and CDR2 (germline): SGHTA, FQGNSA. Deletions cut 2 bases from V and 4 bases from J, with 11 bases between. This CDR3 has 14 residues. DNA of the CDR3: TGTGCCAGCAGCTTATCACAGGCGCCCACTGAAGCTTTCTTT. Amino acid sequence: CASSLSQAPTEAFF.

This chain uses TRBV28 with TRBJ2-1; unclear D gene. The germline V and J ends were trimmed by 6 bases and 6 bases, with 9 bases remaining between them. The CDR3 has 12 residues. Per the germline V gene, CDR1 is MDHEN and CDR2 is SYDVKM. CDR3 DNA: TGTGCCAGCAGGGCGGTCCGCAATGAGCAGTTCTTC. Its protein product is CASRAVRNEQFF.

V and J are TRBV5-1 and TRBJ2-3; TRBD2 matches at 11 bases. The CDR3 runs to 16 residues. The germline gives CDR1 SGHRS, CDR2 YFSETQ. Trimming cost V 7 bases and J 3 bases; bases outside gene matches: 10. CDR3 in amino acids: CASGLTSGSLTDTQYF. The CDR3 bases are TGCGCCAGCGGCCTTACTAGCGGGAGTTTAACAGATACGCAGTATTTT.

This clone was recorded once. The chain links TRBV7-8 to TRBJ2-6; 7 bases are shared with TRBD1. Germline-derived CDR1 and CDR2 are SGHVS and FQNEAQ. This CDR3 spans 18 amino acids. With 1 base clipped from V and 0 bases from J, the junction kept 6 bases outside the gene matches. The CDR3 DNA reads as TGTGCCAGCAGCTTAGGGAGAGAGGGGGCCTCTGGGGCCAACGTCCTGACTTTC. The encoded protein is CASSLGREGASGANVLTF. Supplemented by reference TRBV7-8 and TRBJ2-6, the full variable domain reads GAGVSQSPRYKVAKRGQDVALRCDPISGHVSLFWYQQALGQGPEFLTYFQNEAQLDKSGLPSDRFFAERPEGSVSTLKIQRTQQEDSAVYLCASSLGREGASGANVLTFGAGSRLTVL.